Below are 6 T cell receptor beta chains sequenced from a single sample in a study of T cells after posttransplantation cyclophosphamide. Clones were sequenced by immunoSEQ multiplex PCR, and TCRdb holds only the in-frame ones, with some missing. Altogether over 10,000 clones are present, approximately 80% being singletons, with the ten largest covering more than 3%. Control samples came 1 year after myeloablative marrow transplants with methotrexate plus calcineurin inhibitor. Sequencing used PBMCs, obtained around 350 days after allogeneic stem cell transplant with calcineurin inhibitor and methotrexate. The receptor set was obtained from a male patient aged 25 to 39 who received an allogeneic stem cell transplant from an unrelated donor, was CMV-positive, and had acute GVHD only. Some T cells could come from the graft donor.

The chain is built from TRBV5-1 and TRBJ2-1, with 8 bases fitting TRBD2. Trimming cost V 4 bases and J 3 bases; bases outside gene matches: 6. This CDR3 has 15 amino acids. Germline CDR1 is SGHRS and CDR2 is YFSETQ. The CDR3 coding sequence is TGCGCCAGCAGCCTCCAAAGCGGGGGCTACAATGAGCAGTTCTTC. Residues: CASSLQSGGYNEQFF.

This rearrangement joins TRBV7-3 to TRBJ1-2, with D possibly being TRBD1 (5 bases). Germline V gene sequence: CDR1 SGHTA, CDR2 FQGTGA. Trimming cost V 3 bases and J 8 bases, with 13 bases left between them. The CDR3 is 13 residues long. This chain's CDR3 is CASSFPGLRGYTF. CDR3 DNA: TGTGCCAGCAGCTTTCCAGGGTTAAGAGGCTACACCTTC.

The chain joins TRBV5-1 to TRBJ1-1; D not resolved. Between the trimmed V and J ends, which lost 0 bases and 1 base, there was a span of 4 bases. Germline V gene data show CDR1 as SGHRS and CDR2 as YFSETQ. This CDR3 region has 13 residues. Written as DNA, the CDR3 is TGCGCCAGCAGCTTGGAGCAGAACACTGAAGCTTTCTTT. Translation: CASSLEQNTEAFF.

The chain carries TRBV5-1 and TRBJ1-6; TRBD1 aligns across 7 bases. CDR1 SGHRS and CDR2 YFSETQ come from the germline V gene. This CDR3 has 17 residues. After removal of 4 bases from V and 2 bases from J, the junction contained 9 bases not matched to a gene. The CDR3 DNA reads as TGCGCCAGCAGCCCACTGACAGGGCAGACCTATAATTCACCCCTCCACTTT. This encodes CASSPLTGQTYNSPLHF.

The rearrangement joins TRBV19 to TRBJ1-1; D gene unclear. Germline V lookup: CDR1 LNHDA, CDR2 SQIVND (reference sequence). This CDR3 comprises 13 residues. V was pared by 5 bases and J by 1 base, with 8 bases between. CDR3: CASSEMWNTEAFF. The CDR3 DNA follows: TGTGCCAGTAGTGAGATGTGGAACACTGAAGCTTTCTTT.

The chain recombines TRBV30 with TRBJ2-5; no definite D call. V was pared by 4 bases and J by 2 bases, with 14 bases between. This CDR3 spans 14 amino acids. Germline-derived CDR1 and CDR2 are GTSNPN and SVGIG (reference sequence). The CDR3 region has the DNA TGTGCCTGGATGGGCCTCGGTGGACAAGAGACCCAGTACTTC. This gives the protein CAWMGLGGQETQYF.